These 22 T cell receptor beta chains came from one sample sequenced in a study of cytomegalovirus exposure and HLA in healthy donors. The PCR contained 60 Vbeta and 13 Jbeta primers. The table came from immunoSEQ multiplex PCR; TCRdb's copy has only in-frame clones and leaves some out. In the table there are roughly 190,000 clones, 75% to 80% of which are singletons. Sequences were obtained from PBMCs. The receptors originated from a female donor in good health and CMV-seronegative.

This clone was recorded a few times. The chain recombines TRBV28 with TRBJ1-2; 8 nucleotides agree with TRBD1. The CDR3 contains 16 residues. Germline CDR1 MDHEN, CDR2 SYDVKM. V shed 6 bases, J shed 7 bases, and the junction held 16 bases outside the gene matches. DNA for the CDR3: TGTGCCAGCAGCCCCAACGGGCAGGGGGCGAGCGTTGGCTACACCTTC. Translated: CASSPNGQGASVGYTF.

The chain recombines TRBV14 with TRBJ2-3; 9 nucleotides line up with TRBD2. CDR1 and CDR2 (germline): SGHDN, FVKESK. J was trimmed by 1 base and V by 0 bases; bases with no gene match: 8. CDR3 size: 18 residues. CDR3 loop: CASSQDPRTSVRTDTQYF. CDR3 in DNA: TGTGCCAGCAGCCAAGATCCCCGGACTAGCGTTCGCACAGATACGCAGTATTTT. Complete variable domain (other parts from reference TRBV14 and TRBJ2-3): EAGVTQFPSHSVIEKGQTVTLRCDPISGHDNLYWYRRVMGKEIKFLLHFVKESKQDESGMPNNRFLAERTGGTYSTLKVQPAELEDSGVYFCASSQDPRTSVRTDTQYFGPGTRLTVL.

This clone appeared a few times. This sequence joins TRBV30 and TRBJ1-5, with TRBD1 identical over 7 bases. The ends lost 8 bases at V and 7 bases at J; junction bases unmatched: 11. CDR3 length: 13 amino acids. CDR1 and CDR2 from the germline V gene are GTSNPN and SVGIG (reference sequence). CDR3 sequence reads: CARTYRGGQPQHF. CDR3 coding DNA: TGTGCCCGGACTTACAGGGGAGGACAGCCCCAGCATTTT. Complete variable domain (other parts from reference TRBV30 and TRBJ1-5): SQTIHQWPATLVQPVGSPLSLECTVEGTSNPNLYWYRQAAGRGLQLLFYSVGIGQISSEVPQNLSASRPQDRQFILSSKKLLLSDSGFYLCARTYRGGQPQHFGDGTRLSIL.

J is TRBJ1-4 and V is TRBV28; 7 nucleotides line up with TRBD1. The CDR3 is made up of 15 amino acids. The germline gives CDR1 MDHEN, CDR2 SYDVKM. The V gene end was trimmed by 5 bases and the J gene end by 6 bases; junction bases not matched to a gene: 9. CDR3 residues: CASSGRQGLDEKLFF. The CDR3 nucleotides read TGTGCCAGCAGTGGTCGACAGGGATTGGATGAAAAACTGTTTTTT.

This chain links TRBV2 with TRBJ2-5; 9 bases fit TRBD2. The CDR3 is 15 residues long. In germline, CDR1 is SNHLY, CDR2 FYNNEI. V lost 3 bases, J lost 2 bases, and 4 bases stayed unmatched. In nucleotides, the CDR3 is TGTGCCAGCAGTGATTTAGCGGGGGCACAAGAGACCCAGTACTTC. Translated, it gives CASSDLAGAQETQYF.

The J gene is TRBJ2-3, the V gene TRBV28, with D hard to call. There are 13 residues in the CDR3. Trimming pared 2 bases from V and 2 bases from J, leaving 5 bases between. Germline-derived CDR1 and CDR2 are MDHEN and SYDVKM. CDR3 nucleotides: TGTGCCAGCAGTTTACTAGACACAGATACGCAGTATTTT. This gives the protein CASSLLDTDTQYF.

The chain uses TRBV19 and TRBJ1-1; D is unclear. Germline V gives CDR1 LNHDA, CDR2 SQIVND (reference sequence). The CDR3 runs to 13 residues. V lost 4 bases to trimming and J lost 3 bases, with 9 bases between them. The CDR3, as DNA: TGTGCCAGTAGTACCCTACCGTACACTGAAGCTTTCTTT. It specifies CASSTLPYTEAFF.

V gene TRBV30 combines with J gene TRBJ2-3; 14 bases are a match to TRBD2. With V trimmed by 5 bases and J by 6 bases, 13 bases remained unmatched. Germline CDR1 and CDR2: GTSNPN and SVGIG (reference sequence). The CDR3 length is 17 residues. The CDR3: CAWWTSGGPTGADTQYF. The CDR3 coding sequence is TGTGCCTGGTGGACTAGCGGGGGGCCAACGGGAGCGGATACGCAGTATTTT.

This rearrangement joins TRBV30 to TRBJ1-1, with 12 bases aligning to TRBD1. J lost 6 bases, V lost 3 bases, and 8 bases had no gene match. The CDR3 extends over 15 amino acids. Per germline, CDR1 GTSNPN and CDR2 SVGIG (reference sequence). Here the CDR3 DNA reads TGTGCCTGGAGCCCATGGGACAGGGGGCAGGCTGAAGCTTTCTTT. Amino acid sequence: CAWSPWDRGQAEAFF.

The CDR3 DNA reads as TGTGCCAGCAGTTCCCAGGGCTACGAGCAGTACTTC. Translating gives CASSSQGYEQYF. This rearrangement joins TRBV27 to TRBJ2-7; the D gene is possibly TRBD1 (5 bases). CDR3 length: 12 residues. Trimming removed 4 bases at V and 3 bases at J, with 7 bases between. Germline V gene data show CDR1 as MNHEY and CDR2 as SMNVEV (reference sequence).

A note on this clone: Within the sample, other DNA sequences also encode this same CDR3. The CDR3 protein is CASSVGSGGYEQYF. CDR3 DNA sequence: TGTGCCAGCAGCGTAGGATCGGGAGGCTACGAGCAGTACTTC. The chain recombines TRBV9 with TRBJ2-7; 7 nucleotides match TRBD2. Germline V CDR1 and CDR2: SGDLS, YYNGEE. The V segment lost 0 bases and the J segment 3 bases; nucleotides outside the gene matches: 3. CDR3 length: 14 amino acids. Full variable domain (missing parts from reference TRBV9 and TRBJ2-7): DSGVTQTPKHLITATGQRVTLRCSPRSGDLSVYWYQQSLDQGLQFLIQYYNGEERAKGNILERFSAQQFPDLHSELNLSSLELGDSALYFCASSVGSGGYEQYFGPGTRLTVT.

This chain links TRBV28 with TRBJ1-2; TRBD1 might be the D (6 bases). CDR1 and CDR2 (germline): MDHEN, SYDVKM. Trimming pared 5 bases from V and 7 bases from J, leaving 17 bases between. The CDR3 runs to 14 residues. The CDR3 nucleotides read TGTGCCAGCAGTCGGGAGGTTAGGGGGGTTGGCTACACCTTC. Translation gives CASSREVRGVGYTF.

The V call is TRBV4-3, the J call TRBJ2-1, with 11 bases identical to TRBD2. The trim removed 5 bases at V and 6 bases at J, leaving 3 bases unmatched. CDR3 length: 14 amino acids. Germline CDR1 LGHNA, CDR2 YSLEER. Written as DNA, the CDR3 is TGCGCCAGCAGCGAAGGGACTAGCGGCAATGAGCAGTTCTTC. It specifies CASSEGTSGNEQFF.

The V call is TRBV4-2, the J call TRBJ1-2, with no clear D. The CDR3 length is 13 residues. Germline assignment: CDR1 LGHNA and CDR2 YNFKEQ. Trimming left V 4 bases short and J 4 bases short, with 10 bases between. The CDR3 loop is CASSLDMVYGYTF. Here the CDR3 DNA reads TGTGCCAGCAGCCTCGACATGGTCTATGGCTACACCTTC.

The V gene is TRBV6-1, the J gene TRBJ1-5; TRBD1 aligns across 10 bases. With 6 bases clipped from V and 4 bases from J, the junction kept 0 bases outside the gene matches. The CDR3 loop spans 13 amino acids. Germline V gene lookup returns CDR1 MNHNS and CDR2 SASEGT. The DNA of the CDR3 is TGTGCCAGCAGGGGACAGGGGAATCAGCCCCAGCATTTT. Its translation: CASRGQGNQPQHF.

This clone was counted a single time. The chain links TRBV7-6 to TRBJ1-5; no definite D call. Germline loops: CDR1 SGHVS, CDR2 FNYEAQ. V was pared by 1 base and J by 6 bases, with 13 bases between. This CDR3 has 15 residues. CDR3 sequence: CASSLGHLGSQPQHF. The CDR3 DNA follows: TGTGCCAGCAGCTTAGGACACTTGGGGAGTCAGCCCCAGCATTTT.

The chain joins TRBV7-2 to TRBJ1-1, with 9 bases that match TRBD1. This CDR3 region has 17 residues. In germline, CDR1 is SGHTA, CDR2 FQGNSA. V lost 2 bases, J lost 4 bases, and 11 bases stayed unmatched. The CDR3 sequence is CASSLLGQGNRGTEAFF. The CDR3 bases are TGTGCCAGCAGCTTATTGGGACAGGGAAATCGCGGCACTGAAGCTTTCTTT.

This clone was counted a few times. The DNA for the CDR3 is TGTGCCAGCAGTTTAAGAGGGGGACAGGGAAACGAGCAGTACTTC. Translation: CASSLRGGQGNEQYF. This chain links TRBV28 with TRBJ2-7; 9 bases fit TRBD1. The CDR3 runs 15 residues. Germline loops: CDR1 MDHEN, CDR2 SYDVKM. V shed 2 bases, J shed 5 bases, and the junction held 7 bases outside the gene matches.

V usage is TRBV5-1 and J usage is TRBJ1-6; 7 bases align to TRBD1. This CDR3 has 14 residues. The germline V gene encodes CDR1 SGHRS and CDR2 YFSETQ. V shed 0 bases and J 10 bases; nucleotides not matched to a gene: 4. In DNA, the CDR3 is TGCGCCAGCAGCTTGGGGGACAGAGACTCACCCCTCCACTTT. It is translated as CASSLGDRDSPLHF. Drawing the rest from reference TRBV5-1 and TRBJ1-6, the complete variable domain is KAGVTQTPRYLIKTRGQQVTLSCSPISGHRSVSWYQQTPGQGLQFLFEYFSETQRNKGNFPGRFSGRQFSNSRSEMNVSTLELGDSALYLCASSLGDRDSPLHFGNGTRLTVT.

The genes are TRBV5-1 and TRBJ2-3; 10 nucleotides match TRBD1. V trimming: 5 bases; J trimming: 4 bases; junction bases outside the gene matches: 4. Germline V gives CDR1 SGHRS, CDR2 YFSETQ. The CDR3 extends over 14 amino acids. The CDR3 is CASSGQGGADTQYF. DNA for the CDR3: TGCGCCAGCAGTGGACAGGGGGGGGCAGATACGCAGTATTTT.

This sequence joins TRBV7-6 and TRBJ2-7; possibly TRBD1 for D (6 bases). V was pared by 7 bases and J by 6 bases, with 13 bases between. CDR3 length equals 12 residues. Germline CDR1 reads SGHVS; CDR2 reads FNYEAQ. CDR3 DNA: TGTGCCAGCACCGTCCAAGGGGGCGAGCAGTACTTC. Translation: CASTVQGGEQYF.

V usage is TRBV5-5 and J usage is TRBJ1-1; 7 nucleotides agree with TRBD1. CDR1 and CDR2 (germline): SGHKS, YYEKEE (reference sequence). The CDR3 covers 13 residues. The V segment lost 4 bases and the J segment 9 bases; nucleotides outside the gene matches: 9. The CDR3 here is CASSGGTGEKAFF. The CDR3 DNA sequence: TGTGCCAGCAGCGGGGGAACAGGGGAGAAAGCTTTCTTT. Filled out from reference TRBV5-5 and TRBJ1-1, the complete variable domain reads DAGVTQSPTHLIKTRGQQVTLRCSPISGHKSVSWYQQVLGQGPQFIFQYYEKEERGRGNFPDRFSARQFPNYSSELNVNALLLGDSALYLCASSGGTGEKAFFGQGTRLTVV.